The rows below give T cell receptor beta chains drawn from one sample of a study of cytomegalovirus exposure and HLA in healthy donors. The repertoire was sequenced with immunoSEQ multiplex PCR; TCRdb's copy has only in-frame clones and lacks some. Altogether around 200,000 clones are present, 75% to 90% being singletons, with the ten largest covering around 2.7%. The sequenced sample consisted of PBMCs. The receptor set was obtained from a woman between 35 and 50 years old in good health and CMV-seronegative. Both conserved end residues are trimmed from each CDR3.

CDR3aa | v_gene
ASSVGNSPYEQY | TRBV9
ASSPTGVGEQY | TRBV5-5
ASSPSMETQY | TRBV18
ASRSDRGKTEAF | TRBV28
ASSPPGQGSTDTQY | TRBV7-9
ASSEIRQVDTQY | TRBV2
ATSTDSGSYEQY | TRBV15
ASREGSEAF | TRBV2
ASRLDTGNTIY | TRBV5-1
ASRRLAGLRDTQY | TRBV2
ASSRLAGGYGKNIQY | TRBV5-1
ASSAGTSGSANEQF | TRBV9
ASSSRGHAAF | TRBV28
ASSLATALYGYT | TRBV5-1
ASSPSSGRPLTGELF | TRBV5-1
ASSLLAGTSGLGEQF | TRBV28
SVRRGRSSTDTQY | TRBV29-1
ASSPTAQETQY | TRBV2
ASTTGNYGYT | TRBV27
ASRGDSGELF | TRBV10-1
ASSLRTGYSNQPQH | TRBV14
ASSSTGLSTDTQY | TRBV7-2
ASSLVGSGELF | TRBV7-2
ASSLSTHTQY | TRBV5-1
ASSSSDRGNNQPQH | TRBV27
ASSDPTGYGYT | TRBV6-4
ASRGGRMTDTQY | TRBV11-2
ASKRGPRTDTQY | TRBV5-1
ASSSPGEEETQY | TRBV27
ASSFSRLASTGELF | TRBV27
ASSPGGGRPAQETQY | TRBV2
ASSPSGDTQY | TRBV9
ASSDVIIGDSYEQY | TRBV2
ASSLGTRGQRKQQY | TRBV19
ASSVQGFTYNEQF | TRBV6-4
ASSESWASGSTDTQY | TRBV10-1
SGGGRGFYEQY | TRBV29-1
ASSPDAVGNTEAF | TRBV4-2
ASSLKGDYEQY | TRBV27
ASSLYTQETQY | TRBV5-8
ASSPSGGGYNEQF | TRBV7-3
ASSYKTGGYYGYT | TRBV5-1
ASSLNNEQF | TRBV11-2
ASSLRLGTATNQPQH | TRBV19
ASLQGTEAF | TRBV6-6